This T cell receptor (beta chain) was identified in a study of post-analysis software for immune sequencing data. The CDR3 spans 16 residues. V gave up 1 base and J gave up 3 bases; unmatched junction bases: 3. Germline V lookup: CDR1 MGHDK, CDR2 SYGVNS. Whole-study findings and limits: Controls had lower frequencies than patients of about 5 TRBV segments, which included TRBV5-6, TRBV5-1 and TRBV20-1.

In regard to this clonotype: Its target is unknown.

Each TCR beta cDNA library carried unique molecular identifiers. T cells numbering 1 to 10 million yielded roughly 500,000 cDNA molecules. TCRdb fed the PCR reads into MiXCR, producing one record per CDR3 protein. The data show some 690,000 distinct CDR3 sequences, 59% seen once. This clonotype was sampled from a girl aged 2-15 years with multiple sclerosis. V usage is TRBV25-1 and J usage is TRBJ2-1; 10 bases match TRBD1. Sequencing was performed on blood. For the CDR3, the DNA is TGTGCCAGCAGTGAATTCCGGGACAGGGGCTACAATGAGCAGTTCTTC. Translating gives CASSEFRDRGYNEQFF.